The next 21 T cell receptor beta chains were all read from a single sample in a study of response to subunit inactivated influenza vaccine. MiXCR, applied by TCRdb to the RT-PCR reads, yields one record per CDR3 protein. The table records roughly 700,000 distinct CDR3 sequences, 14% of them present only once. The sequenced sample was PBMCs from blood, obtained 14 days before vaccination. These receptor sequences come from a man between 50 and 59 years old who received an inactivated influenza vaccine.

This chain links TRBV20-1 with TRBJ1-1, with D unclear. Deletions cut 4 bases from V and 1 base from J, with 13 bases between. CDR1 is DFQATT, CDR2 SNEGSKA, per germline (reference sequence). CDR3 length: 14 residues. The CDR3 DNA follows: TGCAGTGCTAATACAGAGGGCAGGAACACTGAAGCTTTCTTT. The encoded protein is CSANTEGRNTEAFF.

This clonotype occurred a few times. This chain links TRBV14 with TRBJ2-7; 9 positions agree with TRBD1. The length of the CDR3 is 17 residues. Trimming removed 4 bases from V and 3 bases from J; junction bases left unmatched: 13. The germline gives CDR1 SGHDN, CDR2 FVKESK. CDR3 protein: CASSPTPSWDRDYEQYF. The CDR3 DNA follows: TGTGCCAGCAGCCCGACGCCTTCCTGGGACAGGGACTACGAGCAGTACTTC. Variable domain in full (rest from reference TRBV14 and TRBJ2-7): EAGVTQFPSHSVIEKGQTVTLRCDPISGHDNLYWYRRVMGKEIKFLLHFVKESKQDESGMPNNRFLAERTGGTYSTLKVQPAELEDSGVYFCASSPTPSWDRDYEQYFGPGTRLTVT.

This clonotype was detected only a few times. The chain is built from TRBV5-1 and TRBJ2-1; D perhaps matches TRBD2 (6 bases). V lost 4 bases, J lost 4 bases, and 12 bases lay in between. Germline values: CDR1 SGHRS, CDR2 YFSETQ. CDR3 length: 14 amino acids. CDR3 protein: CASSPGTQYNEQFF. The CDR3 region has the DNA TGCGCCAGCAGCCCCGGGACTCAATACAATGAGCAGTTCTTC.

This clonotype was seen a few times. The CDR3 region has the DNA TGTGCCAGCAGCATTTCGATATGGAACCGGCGCTCTGGGGCCAACGTCCTGACTTTC. The encoded protein is CASSISIWNRRSGANVLTF. V gene TRBV21-1 combines with J gene TRBJ2-6. TRBV21-1 is annotated as a pseudogene. The CDR3 is 19 residues long.

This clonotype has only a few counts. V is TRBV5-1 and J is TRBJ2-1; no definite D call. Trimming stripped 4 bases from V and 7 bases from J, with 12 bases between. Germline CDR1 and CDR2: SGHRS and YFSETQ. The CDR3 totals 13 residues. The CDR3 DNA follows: TGCGCCAGCAGCCTGGGCTTCCGAAATGAGCAGTTCTTC. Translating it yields CASSLGFRNEQFF.

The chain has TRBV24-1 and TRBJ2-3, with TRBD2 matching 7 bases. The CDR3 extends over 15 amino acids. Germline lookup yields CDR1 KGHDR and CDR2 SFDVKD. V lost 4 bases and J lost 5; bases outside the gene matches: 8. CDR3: CATSDRGGMGDTQYF. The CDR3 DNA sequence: TGTGCCACCAGTGACCGCGGGGGAATGGGAGATACGCAGTATTTT.

The CDR3 sequence is CASSIKRGRRTGELFF. CDR3 DNA: TGTGCCAGTAGTATTAAGAGGGGCCGACGTACCGGGGAGCTGTTTTTT. The rearrangement joins TRBV19 to TRBJ2-2; D is possibly TRBD1 or TRBD2 (5 bases each). The germline V gene has CDR1 LNHDA and CDR2 SQIVND (reference sequence). V was pared by 3 bases and J by 5 bases, with 16 bases between. This CDR3 spans 16 amino acids.

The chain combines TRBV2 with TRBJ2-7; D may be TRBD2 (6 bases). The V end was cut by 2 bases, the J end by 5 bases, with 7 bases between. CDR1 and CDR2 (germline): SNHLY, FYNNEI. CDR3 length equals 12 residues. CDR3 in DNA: TGTGCCAGCAGTGAATGGGGGGACGAGCAGTACTTC. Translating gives CASSEWGDEQYF.

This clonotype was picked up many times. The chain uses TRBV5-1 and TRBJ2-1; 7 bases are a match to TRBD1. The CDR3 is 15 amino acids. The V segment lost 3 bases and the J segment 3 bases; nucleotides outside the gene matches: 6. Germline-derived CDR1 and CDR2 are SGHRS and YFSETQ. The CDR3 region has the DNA TGCGCCAGCAGCTCCCGGGACAGTAACTACAATGAGCAGTTCTTC. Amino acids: CASSSRDSNYNEQFF.

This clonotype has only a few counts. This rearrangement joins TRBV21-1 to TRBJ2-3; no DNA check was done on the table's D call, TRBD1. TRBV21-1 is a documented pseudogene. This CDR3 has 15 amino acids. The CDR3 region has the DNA TGTGCCAGCAGCAAAGCAGGGGGGGGCACAGATACGCAGTATTTT. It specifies CASSKAGGGTDTQYF.

Written as DNA, the CDR3 is TGCGCCAGCAGCCAAGAAATAGCCGGGAGTGAAAAACTGTTTTTT. It encodes CASSQEIAGSEKLFF. The chain couples TRBV4-3 to TRBJ1-4; D is uncertain. This CDR3 is built from 15 residues. The germline V gene encodes CDR1 LGHNA and CDR2 YSLEER. V lost 0 bases, J lost 7 bases, and 12 bases lay in between.

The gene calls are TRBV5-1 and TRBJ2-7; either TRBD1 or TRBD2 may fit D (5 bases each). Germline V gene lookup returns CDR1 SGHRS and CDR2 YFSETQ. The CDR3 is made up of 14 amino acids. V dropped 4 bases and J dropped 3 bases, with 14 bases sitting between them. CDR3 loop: CASSRLTEGYEQYF. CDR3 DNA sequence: TGCGCCAGCAGCAGATTGACAGAGGGCTACGAGCAGTACTTC.

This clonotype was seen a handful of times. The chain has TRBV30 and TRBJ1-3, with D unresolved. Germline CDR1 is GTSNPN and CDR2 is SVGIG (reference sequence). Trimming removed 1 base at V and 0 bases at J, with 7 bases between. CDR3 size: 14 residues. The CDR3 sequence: CAWSGYSSGNTIYF. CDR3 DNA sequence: TGTGCCTGGAGTGGGTACAGCTCTGGAAACACCATATATTTT.

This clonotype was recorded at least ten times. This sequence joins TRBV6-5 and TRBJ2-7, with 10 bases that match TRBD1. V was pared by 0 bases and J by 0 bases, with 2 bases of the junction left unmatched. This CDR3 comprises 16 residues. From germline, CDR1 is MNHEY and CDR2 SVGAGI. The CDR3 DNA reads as TGTGCCAGCAGTTACTCTAGGACAGGGGGCTCCTACGAGCAGTACTTC. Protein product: CASSYSRTGGSYEQYF.

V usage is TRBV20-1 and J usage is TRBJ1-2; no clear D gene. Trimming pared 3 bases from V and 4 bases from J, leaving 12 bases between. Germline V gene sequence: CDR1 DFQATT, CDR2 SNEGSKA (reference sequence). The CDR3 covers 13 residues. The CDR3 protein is CSASKTAFYGYTF. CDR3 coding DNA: TGCAGTGCTAGTAAAACAGCTTTCTATGGCTACACCTTC.

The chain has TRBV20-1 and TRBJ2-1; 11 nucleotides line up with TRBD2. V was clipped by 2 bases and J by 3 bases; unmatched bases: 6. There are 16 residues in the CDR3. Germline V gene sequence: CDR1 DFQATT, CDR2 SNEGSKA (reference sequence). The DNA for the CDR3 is TGCAGTGCTAGATTAGCGGGGGGGATTTACTACAATGAGCAGTTCTTC. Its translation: CSARLAGGIYYNEQFF.

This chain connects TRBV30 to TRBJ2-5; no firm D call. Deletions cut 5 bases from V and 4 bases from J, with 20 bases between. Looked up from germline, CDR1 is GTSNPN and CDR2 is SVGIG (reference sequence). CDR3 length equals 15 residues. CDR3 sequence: CAWVPLFQVGETQYF. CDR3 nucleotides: TGTGCCTGGGTCCCCTTGTTCCAGGTCGGAGAGACCCAGTACTTC.

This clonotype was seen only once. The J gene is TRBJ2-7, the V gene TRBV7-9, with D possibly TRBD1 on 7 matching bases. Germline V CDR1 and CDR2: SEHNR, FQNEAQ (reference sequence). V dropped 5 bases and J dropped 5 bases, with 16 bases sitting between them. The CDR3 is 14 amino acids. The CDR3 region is CASSRGTATHEQYF. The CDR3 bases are TGTGCCAGCAGCCGGGGGACAGCTACTCACGAGCAGTACTTC.

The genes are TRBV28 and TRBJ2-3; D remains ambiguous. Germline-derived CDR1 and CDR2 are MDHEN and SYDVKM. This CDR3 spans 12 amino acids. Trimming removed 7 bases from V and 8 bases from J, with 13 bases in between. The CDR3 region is CASTNFERTQYF. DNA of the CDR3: TGTGCCAGCACTAATTTTGAGCGTACGCAGTATTTT.

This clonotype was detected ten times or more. DNA for the CDR3: TGTGCCAGTTATAGCGTCCAGGGGCTCGAGCAGTTCTTC. This encodes CASYSVQGLEQFF. The rearrangement uses TRBV6-1 and TRBJ2-1, with D possibly TRBD1 on 6 matching bases. The V end was cut by 9 bases, the J end by 10 bases, with 19 bases between. The CDR3 covers 13 residues. Germline V gene lookup returns CDR1 MNHNS and CDR2 SASEGT.

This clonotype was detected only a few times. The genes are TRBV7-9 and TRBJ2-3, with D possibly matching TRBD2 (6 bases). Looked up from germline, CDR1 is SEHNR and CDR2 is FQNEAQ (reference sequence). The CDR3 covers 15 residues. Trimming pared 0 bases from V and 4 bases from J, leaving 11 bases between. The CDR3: CASSLAGGLADTQYF. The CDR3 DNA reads TGTGCCAGCAGCTTAGCCGGAGGGTTAGCAGATACGCAGTATTTT.